The 25 T cell receptor beta chains given below trace back to one sample, sequenced in a study of shared clonotypes between healthy human individuals. Clones were read by immunoSEQ multiplex PCR, and TCRdb kept only the in-frame ones, dropping some. The data contain millions of clones, roughly 95% of them seen just once; the ten biggest clones take up 0.1% to 0.15%. The sequencing input was naive CD4+ T cells sorted from blood. Indicated subset: CD45RA+ positively selected. The receptors originated from a man aged 18 to 30 in good health.

The chain combines TRBV7-9 with TRBJ2-1; 15 bases line up with TRBD2. Germline V gene sequence: CDR1 SEHNR, CDR2 FQNEAQ (reference sequence). This CDR3 spans 19 amino acids. Trimming took 5 bases from V and 5 from J; bases not matched to a gene: 13. In DNA, the CDR3 is TGTGCCAGCAGCCCAGGACTAGCGGGAGGGATCTTACCCAACAATGAGCAGTTCTTC. Residues: CASSPGLAGGILPNNEQFF.

This clone was detected once. Additional DNA sequences in this sample encode the identical CDR3. V gene TRBV2 combines with J gene TRBJ2-7; D gene ambiguous. The CDR3 has 11 residues. Germline lookup yields CDR1 SNHLY and CDR2 FYNNEI. Between the trimmed V and J ends, which lost 5 bases and 4 bases, there was a span of 6 bases. The CDR3 here is CASSQGYEQYF. DNA of the CDR3: TGTGCCAGCAGTCAAGGGTACGAGCAGTACTTC.

The genes are TRBV6-6 and TRBJ2-1; 9 positions agree with TRBD2. The V gene's germline CDR1 is MNHNY and CDR2 SVGAGI (reference sequence). This CDR3 has 14 residues. J lost 16 bases, V lost 5 bases, and 15 bases had no gene match. This chain's CDR3 is CASSDPGLAGFSFF. The CDR3 DNA reads as TGTGCCAGCAGTGACCCGGGACTAGCCGGGTTTTCATTCTTC.

The chain is built from TRBV27 and TRBJ1-2; no definite D call. The CDR3 has 17 amino acids. With 5 bases removed from V and 1 base from J, the gap between germline ends came to 20 bases. Germline CDR1 reads MNHEY; CDR2 reads SMNVEV (reference sequence). In DNA, the CDR3 is TGTGCCAGCAGTGTCACTCCGAGAGGCTCCCGTAACTATGGCTACACCTTC. Translating it yields CASSVTPRGSRNYGYTF.

The chain is built from TRBV6-6 and TRBJ1-1; D is ambiguous. Germline V gene data show CDR1 as MNHNY and CDR2 as SVGAGI (reference sequence). This CDR3 comprises 16 residues. V was trimmed by 6 bases and J by 2 bases, leaving 19 bases between them. The CDR3 coding sequence is TGTGCCAGCAGCCACACGGGAAGTCCGACCAACACTGAAGCTTTCTTT. Translated: CASSHTGSPTNTEAFF.

The gene calls are TRBV5-1 and TRBJ1-2, with TRBD1 matching over 8 bases. The CDR3 covers 16 residues. Trimming cost V 0 bases and J 7 bases; bases outside gene matches: 11. The germline CDR1 and CDR2 sequences are SGHRS and YFSETQ. In DNA, the CDR3 is TGCGCCAGCAGCTTGGAGGGACAGGTTTTTCGTGGTGGCTACACCTTC. Amino acid sequence: CASSLEGQVFRGGYTF.

The chain couples TRBV30 to TRBJ2-7; TRBD1 is a possible D gene (5 bases). Trimming left V 2 bases short and J 4 bases short, with 9 bases between. CDR3 length: 12 residues. Germline CDR1 and CDR2: GTSNPN and SVGIG (reference sequence). CDR3 loop: CAWSQGRYEQYF. The CDR3 DNA follows: TGTGCCTGGAGTCAGGGAAGGTACGAGCAGTACTTC. The entire variable domain, with the rest obtained from reference TRBV30 and TRBJ2-7, is as follows: SQTIHQWPATLVQPVGSPLSLECTVEGTSNPNLYWYRQAAGRGLQLLFYSVGIGQISSEVPQNLSASRPQDRQFILSSKKLLLSDSGFYLCAWSQGRYEQYFGPGTRLTVT.

The genes are TRBV7-6 and TRBJ1-4, with D possibly TRBD1 on 6 matching bases. The V end was cut by 1 base, the J end by 7 bases, with 13 bases between. Germline V CDR1 and CDR2: SGHVS, FNYEAQ. The CDR3 contains 15 residues. CDR3 DNA sequence: TGTGCCAGCAGCTTAGAACAGGGAGGGGGTGAAAAACTGTTTTTT. Amino acid sequence: CASSLEQGGGEKLFF.

The CDR3 bases are TGTGCCAGTAACCCTATAGTGGGGGGTCGGTCCGCCGGGGAGCTGTTTTTT. Protein sequence: CASNPIVGGRSAGELFF. The chain uses TRBV4-2 and TRBJ2-2; weak D call: TRBD2 (6 bases). The V end lost 9 bases, the J end lost 6 bases, and 26 bases lay between the germline ends. Germline assignment: CDR1 LGHNA and CDR2 YNFKEQ. The length of the CDR3 is 17 residues.

This clone has only a few counts. Other DNA sequences from this sample encode an identical CDR3 as well. The CDR3 region is CASSLESSYNEQFF. The DNA of the CDR3 is TGCGCCAGCAGCTTGGAATCCTCCTACAATGAGCAGTTCTTC. The genes are TRBV5-1 and TRBJ2-1, with D unclear. The CDR3 is made up of 14 amino acids. Trimming pared 0 bases from V and 0 bases from J, leaving 4 bases between. CDR1 is SGHRS and CDR2 is YFSETQ in the germline V gene.

The CDR3: CASSEDTPYGYTF. The CDR3, as DNA: TGTGCCAGCAGCGAGGACACACCCTATGGCTACACCTTC. V is TRBV6-1 and J is TRBJ1-2, with D maybe TRBD1 (5 bases). The CDR3 runs to 13 residues. Looked up from germline, CDR1 is MNHNS and CDR2 is SASEGT. V gave up 6 bases and J gave up 4 bases, with 12 bases separating them.

The chain uses TRBV10-3 and TRBJ2-1; TRBD2 agrees at 11 bases. V lost 5 bases to trimming and J lost 2 bases; unmatched junction nucleotides: 5. The germline gives CDR1 ENHRY, CDR2 SYGVKD. This CDR3 is 16 amino acids long. This CDR3 reads CAISTSGGATYNEQFF. For the CDR3, the DNA is TGTGCCATCAGTACTAGCGGGGGTGCCACCTACAATGAGCAGTTCTTC.

The V and J genes are TRBV7-2 and TRBJ1-5; D is unresolved. The V gene's germline CDR1 is SGHTA and CDR2 FQGNSA. The length of the CDR3 is 13 residues. V dropped 2 bases and J dropped 7 bases, with 9 bases sitting between them. CDR3 in DNA: TGTGCCAGCAGCTTAAGTGTTGGGCAGCCCCAGCATTTT. It encodes CASSLSVGQPQHF.

V usage is TRBV5-1 and J usage is TRBJ1-4, with D possibly matching TRBD1 (5 bases). In germline, CDR1 is SGHRS, CDR2 YFSETQ. There are 14 residues in the CDR3. Trimming cost V 6 bases and J 5 bases, with 14 bases left between them. Written as DNA, the CDR3 is TGCGCCAGCACACCGTGGGGACCGAATGAAAAACTGTTTTTT. Translated, it gives CASTPWGPNEKLFF.

The rearrangement links TRBV6-5 to TRBJ1-1, with D perhaps matching TRBD1 (5 bases). Germline V gives CDR1 MNHEY, CDR2 SVGAGI. There are 14 residues in the CDR3. Deletions cut 6 bases from V and 1 base from J, with 12 bases between. The CDR3: CASRVAGKNTEAFF. CDR3 sequence (DNA): TGTGCCAGCAGGGTAGCAGGGAAGAACACTGAAGCTTTCTTT.

This rearrangement joins TRBV7-9 to TRBJ2-2; D remains unclear. This CDR3 has 14 amino acids. V was clipped by 8 bases and J by 8 bases, with 18 bases between them. Germline V gene sequence: CDR1 SEHNR, CDR2 FQNEAQ (reference sequence). The CDR3 sequence is CASQRAGARGELFF. CDR3 coding DNA: TGTGCCAGCCAACGAGCAGGAGCCCGAGGGGAGCTGTTTTTT.

This clone came up once. This chain connects TRBV6-5 to TRBJ2-3; the match to TRBD2 covers 10 bases. Trimming cost V 9 bases and J 2 bases; bases outside gene matches: 8. Germline V CDR1 and CDR2: MNHEY, SVGAGI. CDR3 length equals 15 residues. The CDR3 here is CASGIAGGTTDTQYF. The CDR3 DNA is TGTGCCAGTGGTATAGCGGGAGGAACCACAGATACGCAGTATTTT.

V is TRBV6-1 and J is TRBJ1-6; the D is unclear. The CDR3 spans 14 residues. The germline CDR1 and CDR2 sequences are MNHNS and SASEGT. V was cut by 6 bases and J by 9 bases, with 15 bases left in between. The CDR3, as DNA: TGTGCCAGCAGCATCCAGCTTGCGGGTTCACCCCTCCACTTT. It yields the protein CASSIQLAGSPLHF.

The rearrangement uses TRBV28 and TRBJ1-4; no definite D call. Germline CDR1 and CDR2: MDHEN and SYDVKM. Trimming pared 2 bases from V and 0 bases from J, leaving 7 bases between. This CDR3 comprises 15 residues. The CDR3 region is CASSLMRATNEKLFF. The CDR3 DNA is TGTGCCAGCAGTTTAATGAGAGCAACTAATGAAAAACTGTTTTTT.

The chain links TRBV9 to TRBJ2-7; 7 bases align to TRBD2. The CDR3 consists of 15 residues. Trimming cost V 2 bases and J 6 bases; bases outside gene matches: 11. Germline V gene lookup returns CDR1 SGDLS and CDR2 YYNGEE. The CDR3 DNA reads as TGTGCCAGCAGCGTCAAGCGGGGAAAGGTTCCCGAGCAGTACTTC. It yields the protein CASSVKRGKVPEQYF.

V and J are TRBV19 and TRBJ2-3; possibly TRBD1 or TRBD2 for D (5 bases each). This CDR3 has 18 residues. The germline V gene encodes CDR1 LNHDA and CDR2 SQIVND (reference sequence). Trimming pared 2 bases from V and 2 bases from J, leaving 20 bases between. CDR3 DNA sequence: TGTGCCAGTAGTATATGGGGGTCTCTGACAGCGGACACAGATACGCAGTATTTT. This gives the protein CASSIWGSLTADTDTQYF. The full variable domain, completed using reference TRBV19 and TRBJ2-3, is DGGITQSPKYLFRKEGQNVTLSCEQNLNHDAMYWYRQDPGQGLRLIYYSQIVNDFQKGDIAEGYSVSREKKESFPLTVTSAQKNPTAFYLCASSIWGSLTADTDTQYFGPGTRLTVL.

The chain recombines TRBV5-1 with TRBJ1-2, with 9 nucleotides matching TRBD1. Germline V lookup: CDR1 SGHRS, CDR2 YFSETQ. This CDR3 is built from 16 residues. V dropped 4 bases and J dropped 1; count of bases not matched to a gene: 8. The CDR3 spells CASSLGQGPFNYGYTF. The CDR3 DNA sequence: TGCGCCAGCAGCCTAGGACAGGGGCCTTTTAACTATGGCTACACCTTC.

The gene calls are TRBV10-1 and TRBJ2-1, with unresolved D. The CDR3 is 14 residues long. The ends were cut back, 5 bases at V and 0 bases at J, with 8 bases in the middle. Germline CDR1 and CDR2: WNHNN and SYGVQD (reference sequence). The CDR3: CASSSPSSYNEQFF. The DNA of the CDR3 is TGCGCCAGCAGTTCGCCCAGCTCCTACAATGAGCAGTTCTTC.

The V gene is TRBV2, the J gene TRBJ1-1; tentative D call: TRBD1 (5 bases). The CDR3 loop spans 13 amino acids. The V gene lost 1 base and the J gene lost 11 bases, with 14 bases spanning the gap. The V gene's germline CDR1 is SNHLY and CDR2 FYNNEI. The CDR3 DNA sequence: TGTGCCAGCAGTGAAGGCCGACAGAGCGGGGCTTTCTTT. As protein: CASSEGRQSGAFF.

The chain is built from TRBV5-1 and TRBJ2-1; D is undetermined. CDR1 is SGHRS and CDR2 is YFSETQ in the germline V gene. CDR3 length: 14 residues. V lost 7 bases and J 0 bases, leaving 11 bases between the germline ends. CDR3 protein: CASAKEISYNEQFF. The CDR3 DNA is TGCGCCAGCGCGAAGGAAATCTCCTACAATGAGCAGTTCTTC.